This record looks at one T cell receptor (beta chain) sequence and its context. V dropped 2 bases and J dropped 8 bases, with 15 bases sitting between them. Germline-derived CDR1 and CDR2 are MNHNY and SVGAGI (reference sequence). The CDR3 loop spans 15 amino acids. This specimen comes from a study of shared clonotypes between healthy human individuals. Using immunoSEQ multiplex PCR, the repertoire was profiled, and TCRdb retains in-frame clones only, with some absent. The sample has about 1 million clones, 75% to 85% seen once. The clonotype originates from a man aged 18 to 29 in good health. Some clones in this sample may be carry-over from other donors' samples. Material: memory CD4+ T cells from PBMCs. Subset denoted: CD45RA-negative fraction. The genes are TRBV6-6 and TRBJ1-4, with a tentative D call TRBD1 (5 bases). CDR3 sequence (DNA): TGTGCCAGCAGTTACGATGGTCAGGGTTGGGAAAAACTGTTTTTT. As protein: CASSYDGQGWEKLFF.